This T cell receptor (beta chain) was recorded in a study of blood T cell repertoires in COVID-19. Across the whole study: Nucleic acid was either cDNA or gDNA, and it came from T cells, B-cell-depleted T cells, or PBMCs.

Data came from immunoSEQ multiplex PCR; TCRdb stores just in-frame clones and leaves some out. The data hold about 250,000 clones, with almost 85% observed a single time. The study assigned cohorts using participant-reported clinical history. Germline CDR1 reads DFQATT; CDR2 reads SNEGSKA (reference sequence). The V and J ends lost 6 bases and 5 bases respectively, with 10 bases between them. The length of the CDR3 is 11 residues. This TCR was sampled from a woman between 50 and 59 years old with acute COVID-19. The specimen sequenced was PBMCs or T cells enriched from blood (not recorded which). V is TRBV20-1 and J is TRBJ1-1, with unresolved D. This CDR3 is CSATVLTEAFF. CDR3 DNA: TGCAGTGCCACAGTTTTGACTGAAGCTTTCTTT.